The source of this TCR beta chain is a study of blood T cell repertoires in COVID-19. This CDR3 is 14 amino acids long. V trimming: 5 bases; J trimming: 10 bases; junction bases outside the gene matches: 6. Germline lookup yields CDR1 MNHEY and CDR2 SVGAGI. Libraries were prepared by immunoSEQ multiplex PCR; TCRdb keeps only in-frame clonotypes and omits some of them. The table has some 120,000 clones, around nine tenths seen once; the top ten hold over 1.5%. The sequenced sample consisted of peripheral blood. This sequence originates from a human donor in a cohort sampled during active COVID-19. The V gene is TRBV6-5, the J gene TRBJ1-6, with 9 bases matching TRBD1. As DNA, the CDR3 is TGTGCCAGCAGTCGGACAGGGGAGGTGTCACCCCTCCACTTT. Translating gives CASSRTGEVSPLHF.